This TCR beta chain is from a study of tumor-infiltrating lymphocytes in primary liver carcinoma. Co-extracting RNA and DNA was done with about 20-33 mg of unsorted bulk tissue as input. After removal of 3 bases from V and 5 bases from J, the junction contained 11 bases not matched to a gene. The CDR3 loop spans 17 amino acids. The germline V gene has CDR1 SEHNR and CDR2 FQNEAQ (reference sequence). This clonotype was counted a few times. The template, around 540 ng total RNA, yielded TCR beta cDNA made with a constant-region primer. Slightly modified ARM-PCR with three nested multiplex PCR rounds yielded TCR beta libraries. Rounds one and two of PCR, each of roughly 10 cycles, were primed with TRBV1-TRBV30 forward primers and a C-beta reverse primer. One entry per CDR3 protein results from TCRdb running MiXCR on the multiplex PCR reads. The sample has 40,000 to 55,000 distinct CDR3 sequences, over 65% seen once.

Source material: liver tumor tissue from sampling region 5. As to subset: tumor region T5, tumor centre. J is TRBJ2-1 and V is TRBV7-9; the match to TRBD2 covers 9 bases. The TCR sequence derives from a man aged 35-49 years with primary liver carcinoma and hepatitis B virus infection. The chain's CDR3 is CASSFPAGLAGHNEQFF. The CDR3, as DNA: TGTGCCAGCAGCTTTCCTGCCGGGCTAGCGGGACACAATGAGCAGTTCTTC.